These 15 T cell receptor beta chains originate from one sample sequenced in a study of beta chain features in type 1 diabetes. General study points: Shortening of TCRB CDR3s, moderate but significant, appeared in all four CD4+ subsets of Type 1 diabetes patients.

Antigens for these TCRs are unknown. Reverse transcribing all isolated RNA meant expressed TCRB transcripts were sequenced. Clones were read by immunoSEQ multiplex PCR, and TCRdb kept only the in-frame ones, dropping some. The table has 250,000 or so clones, approximately 15% seen once. The material sequenced was naive CD4+ T cells from blood. These receptors all stem from a man under 40 with type 1 diabetes.

This clone came up a few times. J is TRBJ2-5 and V is TRBV2, with D unclear. CDR1 and CDR2 from the germline V gene are SNHLY and FYNNEI. V lost 11 bases, J lost 2 bases, and 9 bases lay in between. This CDR3 spans 11 amino acids. For the CDR3, the DNA is TGTGCCTGGGCGAATCAAGAGACCCAGTACTTC. This sequence encodes CAWANQETQYF.

V usage is TRBV6-5 and J usage is TRBJ1-5, with 7 positions matching TRBD1. Per the germline V gene, CDR1 is MNHEY and CDR2 is SVGAGI. With 5 bases clipped from V and 4 bases from J, the junction kept 5 bases outside the gene matches. This CDR3 has 14 amino acids. The CDR3 spells CASSRDSWNQPQHF. CDR3 nucleotides: TGTGCCAGCAGTCGGGACAGTTGGAATCAGCCCCAGCATTTT.

The V and J genes are TRBV11-2 and TRBJ2-5; TRBD1 might be the D (6 bases). The ends were cut back, 1 base at V and 0 bases at J, with 9 bases in the middle. This CDR3 is built from 15 residues. The germline gives CDR1 SGHAT, CDR2 FQNNGV. The CDR3 DNA is TGTGCCAGCAGCTTAGCTGACAGGAACCAAGAGACCCAGTACTTC. Its protein is CASSLADRNQETQYF.

The V and J genes are TRBV30 and TRBJ2-7; 8 nucleotides agree with TRBD2. This CDR3 contains 13 residues. The ends lost 1 base at V and 3 bases at J; junction bases unmatched: 2. CDR1 and CDR2 (germline): GTSNPN, SVGIG (reference sequence). For the CDR3, the DNA is TGTGCCTGGAGTGACGCGGGAGGCTACGAGCAGTACTTC. Translating it yields CAWSDAGGYEQYF. The full variable domain, in which reference TRBV30 and TRBJ2-7 provide the parts outside the CDR3, is SQTIHQWPATLVQPVGSPLSLECTVEGTSNPNLYWYRQAAGRGLQLLFYSVGIGQISSEVPQNLSASRPQDRQFILSSKKLLLSDSGFYLCAWSDAGGYEQYFGPGTRLTVT.

This clone has more than one count but fewer than ten. The V gene is TRBV21-1, the J gene TRBJ2-7; TRBD2 reflects the table's D call only, with no check against the DNA. TRBV21-1 is a pseudogene. This CDR3 is 18 amino acids long. The CDR3 here is CASSRDLGLAGITYEQYF. Written as DNA, the CDR3 is TGTGCCAGCAGCAGAGACCTGGGACTAGCGGGAATCACCTACGAGCAGTACTTC.

In this sample, this clone turned up a few times. The rearrangement links TRBV11-3 to TRBJ2-3; D uncertain. The germline V gene has CDR1 SGHNT and CDR2 YENEEA. The CDR3 contains 13 residues. V gave up 1 base and J gave up 5 bases, with 7 bases separating them. The CDR3 protein is CASSLGPKDTQYF. CDR3 in DNA: TGTGCCAGCAGCTTAGGGCCCAAAGATACGCAGTATTTT. Based on the CDR3 plus reference TRBV11-3 and TRBJ2-3, the full variable domain is EAGVVQSPRYKIIEKKQPVAFWCNPISGHNTLYWYLQNLGQGPELLIRYENEEAVDDSQLPKDRFSAERLKGVDSTLKIQPAELGDSAVYLCASSLGPKDTQYFGPGTRLTVL.

This chain links TRBV29-1 with TRBJ1-1, with 9 positions matching TRBD1. The V gene's germline CDR1 is SQVTM and CDR2 ANQGSEA. V shed 4 bases and J 4 bases; nucleotides not matched to a gene: 10. The CDR3 runs to 15 residues. CDR3 sequence reads: CSVGDRASIGTEAFF. The CDR3 coding sequence is TGCAGCGTTGGGGACAGGGCCTCAATCGGCACTGAAGCTTTCTTT.

The CDR3, as DNA: TGTGCCAGCAGCAAAGTGGAGGGGCCCTCCTACAATGAGCAGTTCTTC. This encodes CASSKVEGPSYNEQFF. This chain links TRBV21-1 with TRBJ2-1; the table's D gene call, TRBD2, was not cross checked with the DNA. TRBV21-1 is classified as a pseudogene. The CDR3 has 16 amino acids.

This clone turned up a few times. This chain links TRBV18 with TRBJ1-2; 7 bases agree with TRBD1. This CDR3 has 14 residues. The germline gives CDR1 KGHSH, CDR2 LQKENI. Trimming cost V 4 bases and J 1 base; bases outside gene matches: 3. The CDR3 DNA follows: TGTGCCAGCTCACGAAGGGACAGTAACTATGGCTACACCTTC. Its translation: CASSRRDSNYGYTF.

This chain uses TRBV2 with TRBJ2-2; TRBD1 agrees at 11 bases. Germline CDR1 SNHLY, CDR2 FYNNEI. The length of the CDR3 is 15 residues. V shed 6 bases, J shed 5 bases, and the junction held 5 bases outside the gene matches. DNA for the CDR3: TGTGCCAGCAGCGGACAGGGGGCGGAGACCGGGGAGCTGTTTTTT. Residues: CASSGQGAETGELFF. The full variable domain, completed using reference TRBV2 and TRBJ2-2, is EPEVTQTPSHQVTQMGQEVILRCVPISNHLYFYWYRQILGQKVEFLVSFYNNEISEKSEIFDDQFSVERPDGSNFTLKIRSTKLEDSAMYFCASSGQGAETGELFFGEGSRLTVL.

This clone was counted only a few times. This chain links TRBV19 with TRBJ2-7, with 8 nucleotides matching TRBD1. Trimming removed 4 bases from V and 6 bases from J; junction bases left unmatched: 8. The CDR3 has 14 residues. Looked up from germline, CDR1 is LNHDA and CDR2 is SQIVND (reference sequence). This CDR3 reads CASSTTDRAGEQYF. CDR3 bases: TGTGCCAGTAGTACAACGGACAGGGCCGGCGAGCAGTACTTC.

The V and J genes are TRBV30 and TRBJ2-5; 9 bases map to TRBD1. CDR1 is GTSNPN, CDR2 SVGIG, per germline (reference sequence). CDR3 length equals 13 residues. J lost 3 bases, V lost 2 bases, and 1 base had no gene match. Written as DNA, the CDR3 is TGTGCCTGGAGTCGGACAGGGGAAGAGACCCAGTACTTC. Its translation: CAWSRTGEETQYF.

This clone was seen more than once but under ten times. The V gene is TRBV5-1, the J gene TRBJ2-1; 10 bases line up with TRBD1. The germline V gene has CDR1 SGHRS and CDR2 YFSETQ. The ends lost 4 bases at V and 5 bases at J; junction bases unmatched: 3. The CDR3 loop spans 14 amino acids. CDR3 sequence reads: CASSPGTGDNEQFF. The CDR3 DNA reads TGCGCCAGCAGCCCGGGGACAGGGGACAATGAGCAGTTCTTC. Combining the CDR3 with reference TRBV5-1 and TRBJ2-1 gives the whole variable domain KAGVTQTPRYLIKTRGQQVTLSCSPISGHRSVSWYQQTPGQGLQFLFEYFSETQRNKGNFPGRFSGRQFSNSRSEMNVSTLELGDSALYLCASSPGTGDNEQFFGPGTRLTVL.

This clone was seen only a few times. This chain joins TRBV6-1 and TRBJ2-1; tentative D call: TRBD2 (5 bases). V dropped 1 base and J dropped 6 bases, with 16 bases sitting between them. This CDR3 spans 16 amino acids. Germline CDR1 and CDR2: MNHNS and SASEGT. In nucleotides, the CDR3 is TGTGCCAGCAGTGAAGAGGGCGAGCGAGCGGTCAATGAGCAGTTCTTC. The encoded protein is CASSEEGERAVNEQFF.

Only a few counts were recorded for this clone. The V gene is TRBV7-2, the J gene TRBJ2-7; 9 bases map to TRBD2. Losses at the gene ends were 9 bases for V and 3 bases for J; bases not matched to a gene: 9. Germline CDR1 and CDR2: SGHTA and FQGNSA. The CDR3 runs 14 residues. CDR3 sequence reads: CASKVSGSGYEQYF. The DNA of the CDR3 is TGTGCCAGTAAAGTTAGCGGGAGCGGCTACGAGCAGTACTTC.